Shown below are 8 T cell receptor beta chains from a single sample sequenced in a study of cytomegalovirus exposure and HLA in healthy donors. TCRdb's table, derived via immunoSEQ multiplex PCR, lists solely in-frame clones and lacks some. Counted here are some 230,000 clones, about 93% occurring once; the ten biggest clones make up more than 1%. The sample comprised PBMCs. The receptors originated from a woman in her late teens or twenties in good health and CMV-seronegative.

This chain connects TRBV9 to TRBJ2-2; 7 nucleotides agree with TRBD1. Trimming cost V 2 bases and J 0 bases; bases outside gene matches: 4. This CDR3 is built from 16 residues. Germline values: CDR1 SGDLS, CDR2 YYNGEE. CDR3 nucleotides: TGTGCCAGCAGCGTTTTCGACAGGGCGAACACCGGGGAGCTGTTTTTT. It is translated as CASSVFDRANTGELFF.

CDR3 in amino acids: CASSEIVPRTDGYTF. The CDR3 DNA follows: TGTGCCAGCAGTGAAATCGTCCCGCGGACAGATGGCTACACCTTC. The chain recombines TRBV6-1 with TRBJ1-2, with D perhaps TRBD1 (6 bases). The CDR3 is made up of 15 amino acids. V lost 2 bases and J 6 bases, leaving 16 bases between the germline ends. Per the germline V gene, CDR1 is MNHNS and CDR2 is SASEGT.

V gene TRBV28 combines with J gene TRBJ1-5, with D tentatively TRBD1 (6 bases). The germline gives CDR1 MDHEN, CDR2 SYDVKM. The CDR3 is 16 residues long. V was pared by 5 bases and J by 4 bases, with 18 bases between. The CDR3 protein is CASSREGVIWNQPQHF. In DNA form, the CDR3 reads TGTGCCAGCAGTAGAGAGGGGGTAATCTGGAATCAGCCCCAGCATTTT.

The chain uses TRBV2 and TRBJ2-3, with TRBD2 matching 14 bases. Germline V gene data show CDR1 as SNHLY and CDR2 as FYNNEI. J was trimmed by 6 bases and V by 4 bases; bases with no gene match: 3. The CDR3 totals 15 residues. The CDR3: CASSAGTSGSDTQYF. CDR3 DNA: TGTGCCAGCAGTGCCGGGACTAGCGGGAGTGATACGCAGTATTTT. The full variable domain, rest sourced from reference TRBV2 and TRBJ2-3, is EPEVTQTPSHQVTQMGQEVILRCVPISNHLYFYWYRQILGQKVEFLVSFYNNEISEKSEIFDDQFSVERPDGSNFTLKIRSTKLEDSAMYFCASSAGTSGSDTQYFGPGTRLTVL.

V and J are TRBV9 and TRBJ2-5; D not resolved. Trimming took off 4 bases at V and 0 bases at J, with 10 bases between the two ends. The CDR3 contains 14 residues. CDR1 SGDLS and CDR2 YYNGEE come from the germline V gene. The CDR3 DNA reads TGTGCCAGCAGCTCCGGTTTCGACCAAGAGACCCAGTACTTC. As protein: CASSSGFDQETQYF.

The CDR3 DNA reads as TGTGCCAGCAGCTTGGACAGAACCTTCACAGATACGCAGTATTTT. Its translation: CASSLDRTFTDTQYF. The genes are TRBV5-8 and TRBJ2-3; no clear D gene. The CDR3 is 15 amino acids. The V gene's germline CDR1 is SGHTS and CDR2 YDEGEE. With 0 bases removed from V and 2 bases from J, the gap between germline ends came to 10 bases.

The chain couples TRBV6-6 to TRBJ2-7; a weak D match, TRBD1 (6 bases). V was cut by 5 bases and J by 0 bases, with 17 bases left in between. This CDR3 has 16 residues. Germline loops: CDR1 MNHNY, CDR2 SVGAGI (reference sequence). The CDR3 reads CASSGTRDTSSYEQYF. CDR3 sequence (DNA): TGTGCCAGCAGTGGAACCCGGGACACGAGCTCCTACGAGCAGTACTTC.

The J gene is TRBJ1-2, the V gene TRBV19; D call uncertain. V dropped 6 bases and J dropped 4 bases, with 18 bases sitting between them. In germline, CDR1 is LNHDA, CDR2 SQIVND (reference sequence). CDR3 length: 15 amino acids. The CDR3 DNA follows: TGTGCCAGTAGGCTGAGTGAAGGGAGGGTCTATGGCTACACCTTC. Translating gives CASRLSEGRVYGYTF.